This TCR beta chain was recorded in a study of vaccination and CD4 T cells after COVID-19. Across the study: Two Hispanic individuals were among six male and four female convalescent patients. Taking of post-vaccine samples occurred a median about 70 days after dose two (range 14 to 241).

On this clonotype: No antigen is known for it.

Documented time point: late sampling 161 to 241 days after vaccination in a few convalescent patients. The CDR3 extends over 17 amino acids. With 2 bases clipped from V and 3 bases from J, the junction kept 10 bases outside the gene matches. Looked up from germline, CDR1 is MNHEY and CDR2 is SVGAGI. From the PCR reads, TCRdb called clonotypes with MiXCR, one entry per CDR3 protein. The sample records around 37,000 distinct CDR3 sequences, around 33% being singletons. Notes on the study in general: The appearance of a median roughly 89% of reactive clones in convalescent patients occurred only post-vaccination.

This specimen consisted of CD4+ T cells from blood, obtained about 7 months after SARS-CoV-2 vaccination. The clonotype originates from a human donor who had recovered from COVID-19. This chain connects TRBV6-5 to TRBJ2-7, with 10 positions matching TRBD2. Written as DNA, the CDR3 is TGTGCCAGCAGTTACGGGGTTGGTAGCGGGGGGATCTACGAGCAGTACTTC. This encodes CASSYGVGSGGIYEQYF.